This T cell receptor (beta chain) was sequenced during a study of post-analysis software for immune sequencing data. This clonotype occurred a few times. The antigen is undetermined. The CDR3 sequence is 12 residues long. CDR1 MNHNS and CDR2 SASEGT come from the germline V gene. Study-level findings and limits: The study found TRBV5-6, TRBV5-1 and TRBV20-1 among roughly 5 TRBV segments more frequent in patients than controls.

The TCR beta cDNA libraries contained unique molecular identifiers. TCRdb independently ran MiXCR on the PCR reads; one entry per CDR3 protein. The sample records a few hundred thousand distinct CDR3 sequences, approximately 33% being singletons. The gene calls are TRBV6-1 and TRBJ2-4; no firm D call. The J call may be faulty, since TRBJ2-7 better matches the DNA end. The sample taken for sequencing was blood. The receptor was derived from a girl aged 10 to 17 with multiple sclerosis. The CDR3 loop reads CASSEWAYEQYF. Written as DNA, the CDR3 is TGTGCCAGCAGTGAATGGGCCTACGAGCAGTACTTC.